This TCR beta chain was recovered during a study of neurological immune-mediated disorders (dated by TCRdb to between 2018 and 2020). In the study overall: The study compared peripheral blood TCR-beta repertoires of HTLV-I-associated myelopathy (HAM/TSP) patients, multiple sclerosis patients and healthy controls using UMI-based sequencing. The approximately 100 TCR-beta libraries included longitudinal samples, technical triplicates and paired sorted CD4+ and CD8+ T-cell subsets alongside PBMC samples. Longitudinal HAM/TSP and healthy donors had 3 time-points each (roughly 3-45 month intervals). The cohort comprised roughly 70 subjects: about 14 HAM/TSP patients, roughly 34 multiple sclerosis patients and about 20 healthy controls. Overall study outcomes, separate from this receptor: TCR clonal expansion was highest in HAM/TSP patients and lowest in MS patients, with MS patients falling below even healthy controls. No identical CDR3 amino acid sequences were shared among expanded clones across subjects, suggesting private TCR-beta repertoires in all groups.

cDNA was synthesized by template-switch 5'RACE using a primer with a 10-nucleotide random unique molecular identifier that tagged each TCR transcript. Each sequencing run produced over 160 million TCR-beta sequences covering 15-18 subjects. The RNeasy kit was used for extraction of total RNA. Using the KAPA Real-time Library Amplification kit, TCR-beta VDJ regions were amplified with primers for the TCR constant region and the 5'RACE anchor. Sample indexes and Illumina adaptors were added in a first PCR, after which library yield was increased in a second PCR. After purification with Ampure beads, the TCR product of roughly 650 bp was size-selected on a 2% E-gel SizeSelection system. Before pooling, library quality was assessed on a Bioanalyzer, concentration was determined with Qubit, and library quantification was performed with the Kapa Library Quantification kit. Libraries were sequenced paired-end 2 x 150 bp on an Illumina HiSeq 2500. To increase sequence diversity, roughly 24-31% phiX was spiked into each library pool. Regarding the original processing steps: Quality-filtered reads were processed with the UMI-based MiGEC pipeline, which removed over 85% of raw TCR sequences during error correction. VDJ genes were aligned to IMGT germline references, and clonotypes were defined by unique CDR3 amino acid sequence plus V-J genes. Clonal expansion, Shannon diversity and CDR3 relatedness (CalcPairwiseDistances, ClusterSamples) were evaluated with VDJtools, and phylogenetic trees were built with CLCbio workbench. Expanded clones were defined as having at least 8 unique UMIs, based on coefficient-of-variation modelling across technical triplicates. TCRdb reprocessing: public reads trimmed at Q25 with fastp, clones called with MiXCR, in-frame beta chains kept. Every distinct CDR3 protein forms one entry, paired with its most common genes and DNA. TCRdb, not the authors, supplied the V and J calls. In this sample the table shows some 49,000 distinct CDR3 sequences, less than 12% of which occur a single time. More than 1.5% of the sample comes from the top ten.

What the time point label conveys for this sample: longitudinal time-point 1 (baseline). The healthy controls were volunteers from blood banks in Maryland, USA. For unsorted PBMC libraries, 2 million PBMCs were used after storage in RNAlater at -80 degrees C until RNA extraction. PBMCs were separated from peripheral blood using Ficoll-Hypaque density gradient centrifugation and then cryopreserved in liquid nitrogen. From its cysteine to its phenylalanine, the CDR3 spans 17 amino acids. Just CDR3 DNA is preserved here, 51 bases in frame from base 1. Germline trimming amounts to 5 bases on V and 8 bases on J, with 11 as the count of junction bases outside the gene matches. There are many counts of this clonotype. Its binding antigen is unknown. There are no base qualities to consult, and no much larger clone falls within one base.

The chain joins TRBV12-3 or TRBV12-4 to TRBJ2-3; 15 central bases correspond to TRBD2. The sample was PBMCs. The sequence was obtained from a woman aged 40 to 50 in good health. The CDR3 corresponds to CASSVFPGLAGGLTQYF. The DNA is as follows: TGTGCCAGCAGTGTATTCCCGGGACTAGCGGGAGGACTTACGCAGTATTTT.